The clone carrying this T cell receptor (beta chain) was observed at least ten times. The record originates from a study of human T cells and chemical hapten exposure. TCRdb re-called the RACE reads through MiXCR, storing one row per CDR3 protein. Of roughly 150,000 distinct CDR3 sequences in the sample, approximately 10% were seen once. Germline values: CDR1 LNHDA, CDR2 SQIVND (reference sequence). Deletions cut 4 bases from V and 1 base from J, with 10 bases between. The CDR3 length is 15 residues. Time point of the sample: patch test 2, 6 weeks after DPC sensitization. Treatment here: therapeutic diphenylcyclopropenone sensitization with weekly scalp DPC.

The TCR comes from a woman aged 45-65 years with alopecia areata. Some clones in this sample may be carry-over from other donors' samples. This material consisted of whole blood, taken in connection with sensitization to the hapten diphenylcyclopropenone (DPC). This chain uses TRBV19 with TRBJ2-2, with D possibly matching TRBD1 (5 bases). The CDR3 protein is CASSRQTVNTGELFF. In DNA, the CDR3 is TGTGCCAGTAGTAGACAGACCGTGAACACCGGGGAGCTGTTTTTT.